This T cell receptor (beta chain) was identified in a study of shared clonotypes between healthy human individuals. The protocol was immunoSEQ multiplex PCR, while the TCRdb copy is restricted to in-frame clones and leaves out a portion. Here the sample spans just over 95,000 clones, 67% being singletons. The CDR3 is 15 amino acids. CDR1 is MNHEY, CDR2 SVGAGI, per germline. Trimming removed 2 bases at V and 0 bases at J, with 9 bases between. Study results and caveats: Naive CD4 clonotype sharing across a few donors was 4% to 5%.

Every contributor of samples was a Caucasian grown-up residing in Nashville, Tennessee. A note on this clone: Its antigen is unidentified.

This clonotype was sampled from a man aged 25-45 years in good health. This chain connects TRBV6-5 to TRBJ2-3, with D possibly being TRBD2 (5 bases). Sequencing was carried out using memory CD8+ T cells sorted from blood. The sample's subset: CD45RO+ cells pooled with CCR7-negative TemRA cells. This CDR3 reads CASSYTTSSTDTQYF. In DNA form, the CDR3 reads TGTGCCAGCAGTTACACAACTAGTAGCACAGATACGCAGTATTTT.